This is a list of T cell receptor beta chains from one sample in a study of CD8 T cells in ankylosing spondylitis. TCRdb re-called the 5' RACE reads with MiXCR, one entry per CDR3 protein. Here the sample spans hundreds of thousands of distinct CDR3 sequences, 12% being singletons. Sequenced: blood, either unsorted or a sorted T cell fraction (not recorded which). These TCRs come from a male donor with ankylosing spondylitis. The CDR3 runs from the conserved cysteine through the conserved F or W. The D gene is left open where the match is weak. A clone size is listed for some rows: how often the clone was seen (once, few, many), or a class if it is expanded.

clone size: many; J gene: TRBJ2-7; CDR3 length: 15; D gene: TRBD1; V gene: TRBV12-3/TRBV12-4; CDR3 protein: CASSETGRSSYEQYF; CDR3 DNA: TGTGCCAGCAGTGAGACAGGGAGAAGCTCCTACGAGCAGTACTTC
clone size: .; J gene: TRBJ2-3; CDR3 length: 15; D gene: .; V gene: TRBV20-1; CDR3 protein: CSARDRQAGTDTQYF; CDR3 DNA: TGCAGTGCTAGAGATCGGCAGGCCGGCACAGATACGCAGTATTTT
clone size: .; J gene: TRBJ1-3; CDR3 length: 15; D gene: .; V gene: TRBV7-9; CDR3 protein: CASSLVWSSGNTIYF; CDR3 DNA: TGTGCCAGCAGCTTAGTATGGAGCTCTGGAAACACCATATATTTT
clone size: few; J gene: TRBJ2-7; CDR3 length: 14; D gene: TRBD2; V gene: TRBV7-8; CDR3 protein: CASSPDRTRNEQYF; CDR3 DNA: TGTGCCAGCAGCCCCGACCGGACTAGGAACGAGCAGTACTTC
clone size: many; J gene: TRBJ2-2; CDR3 length: 12; D gene: .; V gene: TRBV20-1; CDR3 protein: CSAYRNTGELFF; CDR3 DNA: TGCAGCGCCTACCGAAACACCGGGGAGCTGTTTTTT
clone size: few; J gene: TRBJ2-7; CDR3 length: 14; D gene: .; V gene: TRBV7-2; CDR3 protein: CASSLRISSYEQYF; CDR3 DNA: TGTGCCAGCAGCTTAAGGATCAGCTCCTACGAGCAGTACTTC
clone size: .; J gene: TRBJ2-3; CDR3 length: 13; D gene: .; V gene: TRBV9; CDR3 protein: CASSVPPLDTQYF; CDR3 DNA: TGTGCCAGCAGCGTACCGCCCCTAGATACGCAGTATTTT
clone size: few; J gene: TRBJ2-1; CDR3 length: 16; D gene: TRBD2; V gene: TRBV24-1; CDR3 protein: CATSDLTSGDYNEQFF; CDR3 DNA: TGTGCCACCAGTGATTTGACTAGCGGAGATTACAATGAGCAGTTCTTC
clone size: few; J gene: TRBJ2-3; CDR3 length: 13; D gene: TRBD2; V gene: TRBV18; CDR3 protein: CASSPLAGGPVYF; CDR3 DNA: TGTGCCAGCTCACCTCTAGCGGGGGGCCCCGTGTATTTT
clone size: many; J gene: TRBJ2-1; CDR3 length: 14; D gene: TRBD1; V gene: TRBV20-1; CDR3 protein: CSAQTGGPIDEQFF; CDR3 DNA: TGCAGTGCTCAAACAGGGGGCCCTATAGATGAGCAGTTCTTC
clone size: many; J gene: TRBJ2-3; CDR3 length: 12; D gene: .; V gene: TRBV6-2/TRBV6-3; CDR3 protein: CASSYAGDTQYF; CDR3 DNA: TGTGCCAGCAGTTACGCCGGAGATACGCAGTATTTT
clone size: .; J gene: TRBJ1-2; CDR3 length: 12; D gene: .; V gene: TRBV20-1; CDR3 protein: CSASDRRYGYTF; CDR3 DNA: TGCAGTGCTTCCGACAGGAGGTATGGCTACACCTTC
clone size: few; J gene: TRBJ1-5; CDR3 length: 12; D gene: .; V gene: TRBV24-1; CDR3 protein: CATSDLLSPQHF; CDR3 DNA: TGTGCCACCAGTGATTTGCTGAGCCCGCAGCATTTT
clone size: .; J gene: TRBJ1-2; CDR3 length: 14; D gene: .; V gene: TRBV27; CDR3 protein: CASSLSPGSEGYTF; CDR3 DNA: TGTGCCAGCAGTTTATCGCCCGGTTCGGAAGGCTACACCTTC
clone size: once; J gene: TRBJ2-2; CDR3 length: 14; D gene: .; V gene: TRBV10-3; CDR3 protein: CAISELAITGELFF; CDR3 DNA: TGTGCCATCAGTGAATTGGCCATCACCGGGGAGCTGTTTTTT
clone size: few; J gene: TRBJ1-1; CDR3 length: 14; D gene: .; V gene: TRBV20-1; CDR3 protein: CSARTFGRRGEAFF; CDR3 DNA: TGCAGTGCCCGGACGTTCGGGCGACGGGGTGAAGCTTTCTTT
clone size: .; J gene: TRBJ1-2; CDR3 length: 14; D gene: TRBD1; V gene: TRBV4-2; CDR3 protein: CASSRTGATSGYTF; CDR3 DNA: TGTGCCAGCAGCCGCACAGGGGCCACGAGTGGCTACACCTTC
clone size: many; J gene: TRBJ2-2; CDR3 length: 15; D gene: TRBD2; V gene: TRBV7-2; CDR3 protein: CASSALAGVNGELFF; CDR3 DNA: TGTGCCAGCAGCGCCCTAGCGGGAGTTAACGGGGAGCTGTTTTTT
clone size: once; J gene: TRBJ2-7; CDR3 length: 12; D gene: TRBD1; V gene: TRBV15; CDR3 protein: CATRAGTGALRW; CDR3 DNA: TGTGCCACCAGAGCCGGGACAGGTGCCCTCCGATGG
clone size: many; J gene: TRBJ2-5; CDR3 length: 14; D gene: TRBD2; V gene: TRBV20-1; CDR3 protein: CSARDLGREGGQYF; CDR3 DNA: TGCAGTGCTAGAGATCTTGGCAGGGAGGGTGGCCAGTACTTC
clone size: few; J gene: TRBJ2-6; CDR3 length: 16; D gene: .; V gene: TRBV20-1; CDR3 protein: CSARDLPSSGANVLTF; CDR3 DNA: TGCAGTGCTAGAGATCTGCCAAGCTCTGGGGCCAACGTCCTGACTTTC
clone size: .; J gene: TRBJ2-3; CDR3 length: 14; D gene: .; V gene: TRBV10-3; CDR3 protein: CAISDPRGRHTQYF; CDR3 DNA: TGTGCCATCAGTGACCCACGGGGGAGACATACGCAGTATTTT
clone size: few; J gene: TRBJ1-4; CDR3 length: 13; D gene: .; V gene: TRBV20-1; CDR3 protein: CSAREVAGEKLFF; CDR3 DNA: TGCAGTGCTAGAGAGGTTGCGGGTGAAAAACTGTTTTTT
clone size: .; J gene: TRBJ2-7; CDR3 length: 16; D gene: TRBD1; V gene: TRBV7-2; CDR3 protein: CASSSRRGRSSYEQYF; CDR3 DNA: TGTGCCAGCAGCTCCCGCAGGGGGAGATCCTCCTACGAGCAGTACTTC
clone size: few; J gene: TRBJ1-2; CDR3 length: 14; D gene: TRBD1; V gene: TRBV6-1; CDR3 protein: CASRDRGGNYGYTF; CDR3 DNA: TGTGCCAGCAGGGACAGGGGAGGGAACTATGGCTACACCTTC